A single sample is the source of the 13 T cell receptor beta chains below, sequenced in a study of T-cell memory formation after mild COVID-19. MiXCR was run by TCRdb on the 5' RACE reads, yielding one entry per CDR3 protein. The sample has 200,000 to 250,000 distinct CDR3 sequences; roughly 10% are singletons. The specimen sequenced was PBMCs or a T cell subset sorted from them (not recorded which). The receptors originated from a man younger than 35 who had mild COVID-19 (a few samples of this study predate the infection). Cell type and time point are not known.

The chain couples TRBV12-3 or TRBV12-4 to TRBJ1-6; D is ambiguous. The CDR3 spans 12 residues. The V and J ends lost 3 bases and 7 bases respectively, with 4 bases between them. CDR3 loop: CASSLKNSPLHF. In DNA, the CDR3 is TGTGCCAGCAGTTTGAAGAATTCACCCCTCCACTTT.

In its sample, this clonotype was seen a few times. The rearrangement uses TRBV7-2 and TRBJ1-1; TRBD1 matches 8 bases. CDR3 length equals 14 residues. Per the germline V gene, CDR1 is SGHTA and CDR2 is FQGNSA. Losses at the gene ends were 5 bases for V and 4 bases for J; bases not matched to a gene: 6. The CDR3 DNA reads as TGTGCCAGCAGCAAGGACAGGGTAGTCACTGAAGCTTTCTTT. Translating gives CASSKDRVVTEAFF.

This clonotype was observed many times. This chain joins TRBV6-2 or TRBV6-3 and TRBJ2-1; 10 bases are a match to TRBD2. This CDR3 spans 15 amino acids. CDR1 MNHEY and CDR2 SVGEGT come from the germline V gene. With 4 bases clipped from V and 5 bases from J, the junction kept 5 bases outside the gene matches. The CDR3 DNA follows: TGTGCCAGCAGTTCGGGACTAGCGTACGACAATGAGCAGTTCTTC. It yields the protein CASSSGLAYDNEQFF.

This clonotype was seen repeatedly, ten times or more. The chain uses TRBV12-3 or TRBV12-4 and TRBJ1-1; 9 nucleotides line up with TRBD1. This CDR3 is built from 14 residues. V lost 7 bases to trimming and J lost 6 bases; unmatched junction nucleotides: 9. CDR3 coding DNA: TGTGCCAGCACGAGGGACAGGGAGATCGCTGAAGCTTTCTTT. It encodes CASTRDREIAEAFF.

The CDR3 DNA reads TGTGCCAGCAGTGAAGCAATCGGCGAGCAGTACTTC. It yields the protein CASSEAIGEQYF. The chain combines TRBV2 with TRBJ2-7; D is ambiguous. CDR1 and CDR2 from the germline V gene are SNHLY and FYNNEI. Trimming left V 0 bases short and J 6 bases short, with 6 bases between. The CDR3 spans 12 residues.

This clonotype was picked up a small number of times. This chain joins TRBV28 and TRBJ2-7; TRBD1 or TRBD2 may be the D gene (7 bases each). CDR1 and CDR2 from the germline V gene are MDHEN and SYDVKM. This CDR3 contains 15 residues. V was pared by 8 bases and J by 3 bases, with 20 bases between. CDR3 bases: TGTGCCAGCGCCCCAGGGGGGGCTGATAGCTACGAGCAGTACGTC. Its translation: CASAPGGADSYEQYV.

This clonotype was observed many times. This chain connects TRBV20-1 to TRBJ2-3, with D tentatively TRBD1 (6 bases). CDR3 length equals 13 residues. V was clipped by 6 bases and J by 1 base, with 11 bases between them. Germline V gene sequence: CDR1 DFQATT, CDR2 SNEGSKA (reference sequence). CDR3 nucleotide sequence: TGCAGTGCCCGACAGGATCGCACAGATACGCAGTATTTT. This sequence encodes CSARQDRTDTQYF.

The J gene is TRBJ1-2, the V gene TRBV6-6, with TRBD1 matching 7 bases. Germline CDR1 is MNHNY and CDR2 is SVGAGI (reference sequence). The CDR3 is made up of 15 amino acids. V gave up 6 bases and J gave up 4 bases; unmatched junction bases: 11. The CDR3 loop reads CASRAHGGQLYGYTF. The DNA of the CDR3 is TGTGCCAGCAGGGCACACGGGGGACAGCTCTATGGCTACACCTTC.

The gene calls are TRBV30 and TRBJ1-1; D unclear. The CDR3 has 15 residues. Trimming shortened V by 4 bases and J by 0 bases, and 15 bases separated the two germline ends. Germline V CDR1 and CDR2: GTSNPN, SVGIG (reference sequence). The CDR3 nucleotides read TGTGCCTGGATCACGGAGAAGTGGATGAACACTGAAGCTTTCTTT. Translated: CAWITEKWMNTEAFF.

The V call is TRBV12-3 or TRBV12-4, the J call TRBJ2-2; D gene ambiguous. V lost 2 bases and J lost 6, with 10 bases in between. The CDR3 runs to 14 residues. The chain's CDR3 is CASSLQLGPGELFF. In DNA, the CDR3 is TGTGCCAGCAGTTTACAGCTCGGGCCCGGGGAGCTGTTTTTT.

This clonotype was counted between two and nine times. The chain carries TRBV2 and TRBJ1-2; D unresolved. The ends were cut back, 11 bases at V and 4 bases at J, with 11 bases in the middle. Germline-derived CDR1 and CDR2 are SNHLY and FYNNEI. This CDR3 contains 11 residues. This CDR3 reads CAGRLSYGYTF. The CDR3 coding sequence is TGTGCCGGGAGGTTGAGCTATGGCTACACCTTC.

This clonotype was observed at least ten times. The CDR3 sequence: CASGWTLGGYTF. The CDR3 nucleotides read TGTGCCAGCGGATGGACTTTGGGGGGCTACACCTTC. The V and J genes are TRBV2 and TRBJ1-2; D remains unclear. The V end lost 8 bases, the J end lost 8 bases, and 15 bases lay between the germline ends. This CDR3 is built from 12 residues. Germline V gene lookup returns CDR1 SNHLY and CDR2 FYNNEI.

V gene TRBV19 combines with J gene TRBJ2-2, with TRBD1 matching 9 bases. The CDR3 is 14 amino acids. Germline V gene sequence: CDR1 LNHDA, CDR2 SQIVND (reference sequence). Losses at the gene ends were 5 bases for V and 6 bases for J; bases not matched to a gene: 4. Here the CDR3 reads CASSWDRVSGELFF. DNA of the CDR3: TGTGCCAGTAGTTGGGACAGGGTATCCGGGGAGCTGTTTTTT.